This record looks at one T cell receptor (beta chain) sequence and its context. This specimen belongs to a study of CD8 T cells in Susac syndrome. Trimming shortened V by 3 bases and J by 3 bases, and 11 bases separated the two germline ends. The germline CDR1 and CDR2 sequences are DFQATT and SNEGSKA (reference sequence). CDR3 length: 14 residues. Random hexamers were used to reverse transcribe about 0.5 to 1 ug of RNA. An immunoSEQ multiplex PCR generated amplified TCR beta CDR3 products spanning 54 Vbeta and 13 Jbeta. TCRdb called the immunoSEQ multiplex PCR reads again in MiXCR, with one record for every CDR3 protein. The table lists about 49,000 distinct CDR3 sequences, approximately 93% of them singletons.

This clonotype originated in a human donor in good health. V is TRBV20-1 and J is TRBJ2-2, with a tentative D call TRBD2 (7 bases). The source material was CD8+ T cells from PBMCs. Written as DNA, the CDR3 is TGCAGTGCTAGGGGGGGGGCAGACACCGGGGAGCTGTTTTTT. Protein: CSARGGADTGELFF.